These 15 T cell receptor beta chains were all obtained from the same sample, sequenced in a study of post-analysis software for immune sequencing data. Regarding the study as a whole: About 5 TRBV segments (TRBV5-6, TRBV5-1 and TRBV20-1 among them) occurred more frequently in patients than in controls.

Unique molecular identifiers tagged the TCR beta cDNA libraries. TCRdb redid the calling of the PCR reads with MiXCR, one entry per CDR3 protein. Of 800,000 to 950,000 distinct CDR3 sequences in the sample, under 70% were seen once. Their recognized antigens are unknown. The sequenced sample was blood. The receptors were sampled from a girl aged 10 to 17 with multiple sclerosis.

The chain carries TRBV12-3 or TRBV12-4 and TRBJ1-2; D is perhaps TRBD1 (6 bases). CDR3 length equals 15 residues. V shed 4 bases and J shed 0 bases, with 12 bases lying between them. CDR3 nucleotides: TGTGCCAGCAGTTGTCTGACAGGCGCTAACTATGGCTACACCTTC. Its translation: CASSCLTGANYGYTF.

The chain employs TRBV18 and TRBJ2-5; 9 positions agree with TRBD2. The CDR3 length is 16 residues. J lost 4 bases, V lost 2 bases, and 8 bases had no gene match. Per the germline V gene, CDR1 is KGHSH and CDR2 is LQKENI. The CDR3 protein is CASSPRLAAGGETQYF. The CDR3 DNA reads TGTGCCAGCTCACCAAGACTAGCGGCCGGAGGAGAGACCCAGTACTTC.

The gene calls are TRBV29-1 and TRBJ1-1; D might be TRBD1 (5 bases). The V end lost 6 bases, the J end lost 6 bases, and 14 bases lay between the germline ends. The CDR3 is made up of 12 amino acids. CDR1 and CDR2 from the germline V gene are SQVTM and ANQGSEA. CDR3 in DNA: TGCAGCGTCCACGACCGGGGCCCTGAAGCTTTCTTT. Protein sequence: CSVHDRGPEAFF.

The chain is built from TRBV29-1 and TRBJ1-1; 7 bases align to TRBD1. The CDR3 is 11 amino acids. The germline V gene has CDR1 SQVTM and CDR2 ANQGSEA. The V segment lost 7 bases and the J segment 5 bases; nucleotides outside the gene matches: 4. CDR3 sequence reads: CSGLTGTEAFF. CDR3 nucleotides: TGCAGCGGGCTGACAGGGACTGAAGCTTTCTTT.

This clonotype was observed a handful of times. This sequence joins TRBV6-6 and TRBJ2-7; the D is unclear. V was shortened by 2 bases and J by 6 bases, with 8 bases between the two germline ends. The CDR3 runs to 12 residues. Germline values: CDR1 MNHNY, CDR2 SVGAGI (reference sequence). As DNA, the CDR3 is TGTGCCAGCAGTTACATGCGACCCGAGCAGTACTTC. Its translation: CASSYMRPEQYF.

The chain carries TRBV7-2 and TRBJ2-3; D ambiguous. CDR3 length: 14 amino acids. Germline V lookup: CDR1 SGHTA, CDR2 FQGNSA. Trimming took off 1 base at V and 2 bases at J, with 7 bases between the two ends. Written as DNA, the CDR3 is TGTGCCAGCAGCTTAGTTGCTAACACAGATACGCAGTATTTT. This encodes CASSLVANTDTQYF.

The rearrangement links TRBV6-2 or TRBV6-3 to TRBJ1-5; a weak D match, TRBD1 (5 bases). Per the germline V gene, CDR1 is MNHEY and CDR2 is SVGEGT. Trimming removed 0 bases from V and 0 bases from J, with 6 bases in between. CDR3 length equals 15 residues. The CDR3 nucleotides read TGTGCCAGCAGTTACTCTGGGGGTAGCAATCAGCCCCAGCATTTT. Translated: CASSYSGGSNQPQHF.

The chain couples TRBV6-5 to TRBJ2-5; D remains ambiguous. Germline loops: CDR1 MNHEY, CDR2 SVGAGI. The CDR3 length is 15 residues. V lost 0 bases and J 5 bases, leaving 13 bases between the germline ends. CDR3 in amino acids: CASSYSLAGRETQYF. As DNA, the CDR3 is TGTGCCAGCAGTTACTCACTCGCCGGCAGGGAGACCCAGTACTTC.

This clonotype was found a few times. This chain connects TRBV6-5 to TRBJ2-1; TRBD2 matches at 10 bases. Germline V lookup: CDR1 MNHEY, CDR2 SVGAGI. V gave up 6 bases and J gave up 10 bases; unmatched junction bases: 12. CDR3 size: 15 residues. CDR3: CASSSSRTSGKEQFF. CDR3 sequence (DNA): TGTGCCAGCAGCTCTAGTCGGACTAGCGGCAAAGAGCAGTTCTTC.

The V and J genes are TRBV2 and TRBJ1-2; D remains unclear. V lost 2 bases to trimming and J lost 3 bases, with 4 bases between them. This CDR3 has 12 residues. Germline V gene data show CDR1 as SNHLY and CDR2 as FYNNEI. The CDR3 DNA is TGTGCCAGCAGTGAATCGCACTATGGCTACACCTTC. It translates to CASSESHYGYTF. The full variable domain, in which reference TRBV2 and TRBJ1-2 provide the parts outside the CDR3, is EPEVTQTPSHQVTQMGQEVILRCVPISNHLYFYWYRQILGQKVEFLVSFYNNEISEKSEIFDDQFSVERPDGSNFTLKIRSTKLEDSAMYFCASSESHYGYTFGSGTRLTVV.

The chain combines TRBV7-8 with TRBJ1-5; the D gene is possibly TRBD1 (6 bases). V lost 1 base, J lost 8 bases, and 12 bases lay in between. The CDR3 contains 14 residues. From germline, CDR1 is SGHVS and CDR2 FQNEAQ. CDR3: CASSLGMGAEPQHF. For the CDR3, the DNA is TGTGCCAGCAGCTTAGGTATGGGGGCTGAGCCCCAGCATTTT.

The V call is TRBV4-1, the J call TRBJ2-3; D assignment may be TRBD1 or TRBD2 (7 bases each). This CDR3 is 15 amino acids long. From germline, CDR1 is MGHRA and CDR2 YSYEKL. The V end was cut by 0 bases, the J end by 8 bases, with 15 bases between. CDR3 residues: CASSQDQGGSGTQYF. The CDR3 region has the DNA TGCGCCAGCAGCCAAGATCAGGGGGGGAGCGGTACGCAGTATTTT.

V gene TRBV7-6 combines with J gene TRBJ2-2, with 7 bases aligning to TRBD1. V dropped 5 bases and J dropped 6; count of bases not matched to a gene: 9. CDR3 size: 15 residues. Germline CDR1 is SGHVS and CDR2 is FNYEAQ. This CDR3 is CASSPQTGLAGELFF. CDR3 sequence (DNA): TGTGCCAGCAGCCCTCAGACAGGGCTGGCCGGGGAGCTGTTTTTT.

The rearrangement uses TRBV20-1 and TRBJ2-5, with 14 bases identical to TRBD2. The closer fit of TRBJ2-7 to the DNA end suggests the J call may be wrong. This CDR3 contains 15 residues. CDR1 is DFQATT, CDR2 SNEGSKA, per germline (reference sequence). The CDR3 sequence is CSAGTSGSQSYEQYF. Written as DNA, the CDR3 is TGCAGTGCCGGGACTAGCGGGAGCCAATCCTACGAGCAGTACTTC.

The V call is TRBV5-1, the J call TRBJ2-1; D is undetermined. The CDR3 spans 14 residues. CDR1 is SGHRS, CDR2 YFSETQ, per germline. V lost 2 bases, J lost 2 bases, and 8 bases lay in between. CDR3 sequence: CASSFDVTYNEQFF. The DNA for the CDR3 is TGCGCCAGCAGCTTTGACGTGACCTACAATGAGCAGTTCTTC. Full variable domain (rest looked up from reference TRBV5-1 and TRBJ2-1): KAGVTQTPRYLIKTRGQQVTLSCSPISGHRSVSWYQQTPGQGLQFLFEYFSETQRNKGNFPGRFSGRQFSNSRSEMNVSTLELGDSALYLCASSFDVTYNEQFFGPGTRLTVL.